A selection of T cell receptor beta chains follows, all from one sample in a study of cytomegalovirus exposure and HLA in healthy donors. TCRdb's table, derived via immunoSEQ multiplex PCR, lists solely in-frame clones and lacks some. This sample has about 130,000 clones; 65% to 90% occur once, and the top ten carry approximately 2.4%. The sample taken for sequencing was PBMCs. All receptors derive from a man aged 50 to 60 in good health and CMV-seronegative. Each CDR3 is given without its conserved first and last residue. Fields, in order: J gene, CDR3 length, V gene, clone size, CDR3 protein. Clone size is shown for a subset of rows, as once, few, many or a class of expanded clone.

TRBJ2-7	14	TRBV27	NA	ASSLSAGRRAYEQY
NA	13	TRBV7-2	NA	ASSLGGGNSYEQY
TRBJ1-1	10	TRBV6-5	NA	ASRVGNTEAF
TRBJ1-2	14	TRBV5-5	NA	ASSYRTGTADYGYT
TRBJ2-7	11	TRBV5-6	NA	ASSEDRAYEQY
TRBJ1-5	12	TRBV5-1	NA	ASSLGTGNQPQH
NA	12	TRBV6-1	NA	ASREGLWSNEQY
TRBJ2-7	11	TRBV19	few	ASSGAVSYEQY
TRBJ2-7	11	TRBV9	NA	ASSVARGAEQY
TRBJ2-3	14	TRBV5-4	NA	ASRGGGTSGTDTQY
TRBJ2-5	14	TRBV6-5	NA	ASSYSTTRIQETQY
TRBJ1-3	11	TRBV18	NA	ASSQSSIDTIY
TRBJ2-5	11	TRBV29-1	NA	SANGDRGRTQY
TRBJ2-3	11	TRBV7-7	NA	ASSGAGGDTQY
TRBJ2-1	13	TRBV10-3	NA	AISDTKGGHLEQF
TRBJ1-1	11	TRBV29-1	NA	SVEEWPETEAF
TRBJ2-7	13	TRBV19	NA	ASSLQLAGVYEQY
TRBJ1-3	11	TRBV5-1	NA	ASSFTGGNTIY
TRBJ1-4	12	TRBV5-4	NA	ASSLGRGWEKLF
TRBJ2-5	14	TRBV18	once	ASSPLAGQGEETQY
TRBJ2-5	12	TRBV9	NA	ASSPRVTRETQY
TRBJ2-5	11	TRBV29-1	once	SGLDRGPKTQY
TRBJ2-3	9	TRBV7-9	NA	ASSFADTQY
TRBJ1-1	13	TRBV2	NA	ASRSRQGVGTEAF
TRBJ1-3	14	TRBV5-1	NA	ASSWGQQGSGNTIY
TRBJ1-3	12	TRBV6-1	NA	ATRTGGIGNTIY
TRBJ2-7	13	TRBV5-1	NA	ASSLGGVGSYEQY
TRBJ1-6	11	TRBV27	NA	ASSLGQNSPLH
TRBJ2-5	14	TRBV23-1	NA	ASSRPWDRGWKTQY
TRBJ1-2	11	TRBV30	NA	AWSVGAGVGYT
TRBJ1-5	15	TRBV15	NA	ATSRDLRDLGNQPQH
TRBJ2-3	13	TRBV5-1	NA	ASSSLAESTDTQY
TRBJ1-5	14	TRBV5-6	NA	ASSLFDRDSNQPQH
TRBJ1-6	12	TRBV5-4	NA	ASSSQRQNSPLH
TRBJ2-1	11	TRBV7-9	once	ASSSTGNNEQF
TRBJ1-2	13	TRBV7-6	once	ASSSNWDSPEGYT
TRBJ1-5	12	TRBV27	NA	ASSLGGYNQPQH
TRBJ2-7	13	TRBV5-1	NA	ASSLGTGGKDEQY
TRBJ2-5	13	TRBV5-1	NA	ASSLITGGEETQY
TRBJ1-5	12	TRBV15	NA	ATSPRGTNQPQH
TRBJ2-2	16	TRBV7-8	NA	ASSLPGLDLGRTGELF
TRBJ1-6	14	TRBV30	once	AWSYGSWQVLSPLH
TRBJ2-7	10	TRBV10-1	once	APGTLSYEQY
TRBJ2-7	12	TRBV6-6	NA	ASSYSAGIGEQY
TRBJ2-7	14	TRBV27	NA	ASSTLSKRGRYEQY
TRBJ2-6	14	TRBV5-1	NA	ASSLAGSTGANVLT
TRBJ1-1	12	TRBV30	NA	AWSVGTGNTGAF
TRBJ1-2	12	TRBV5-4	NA	ASSLLDPGSGYT
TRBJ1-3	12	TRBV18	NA	ASSPERAGNTIY
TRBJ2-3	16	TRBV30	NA	AWSGEVTRDSDRDTQY
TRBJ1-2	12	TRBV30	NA	AWSVGTGNYGYT
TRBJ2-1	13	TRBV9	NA	ARNLPGGPLMEQF
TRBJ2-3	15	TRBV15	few	ATSRVASGAATDTQY